The T cell receptor (beta chain) described here comes from a study of control samples from healthy donors and cancer patients. With 4 bases removed from V and 1 base from J, the gap between germline ends came to 16 bases. From germline, CDR1 is SGHRS and CDR2 YFSETQ. The length of the CDR3 is 16 residues. Some clones are missing from TCRdb's copy, which holds only in-frame ones; the method was immunoSEQ multiplex PCR. The sample includes around 75,000 clones, over 70% seen only once; the top ten take under 30%. The chain combines TRBV5-1 with TRBJ2-3, with TRBD2 as a possible D gene (7 bases). Sequencing input: blood. The sequence derives from a man in his fifties in good health. The CDR3 region is CASSPRGGGRTDTQYF. Written as DNA, the CDR3 is TGCGCCAGCAGCCCGCGCGGCGGGGGCCGCACAGATACGCAGTATTTT. The full variable domain, completed using reference TRBV5-1 and TRBJ2-3, is KAGVTQTPRYLIKTRGQQVTLSCSPISGHRSVSWYQQTPGQGLQFLFEYFSETQRNKGNFPGRFSGRQFSNSRSEMNVSTLELGDSALYLCASSPRGGGRTDTQYFGPGTRLTVL.